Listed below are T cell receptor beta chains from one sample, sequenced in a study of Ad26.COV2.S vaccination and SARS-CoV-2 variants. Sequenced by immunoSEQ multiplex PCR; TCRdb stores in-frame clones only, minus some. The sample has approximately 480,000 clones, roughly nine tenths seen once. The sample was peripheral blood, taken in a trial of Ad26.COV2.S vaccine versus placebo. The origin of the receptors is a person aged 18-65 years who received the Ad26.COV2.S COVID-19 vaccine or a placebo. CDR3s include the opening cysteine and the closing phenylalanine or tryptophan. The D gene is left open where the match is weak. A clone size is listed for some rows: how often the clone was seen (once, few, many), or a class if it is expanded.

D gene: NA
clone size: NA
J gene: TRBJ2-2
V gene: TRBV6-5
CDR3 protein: CASSWDKTTGELFF
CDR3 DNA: TGTGCCAGCAGTTGGGACAAGACGACCGGGGAGCTGTTTTTT

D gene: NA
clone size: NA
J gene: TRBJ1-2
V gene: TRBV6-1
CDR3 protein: CASSDVPGSHGYTF
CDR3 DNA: TGTGCCAGCAGTGATGTTCCGGGCAGCCATGGCTACACCTTC

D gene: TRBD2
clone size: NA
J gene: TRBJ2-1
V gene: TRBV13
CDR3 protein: CASSPAGAGAEQFF
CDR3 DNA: TGTGCCAGCAGCCCAGCGGGAGCTGGGGCTGAGCAGTTCTTC

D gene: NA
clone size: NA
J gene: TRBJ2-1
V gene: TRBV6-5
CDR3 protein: CASMNGGQGIREQFF
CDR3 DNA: TGTGCCAGCATGAATGGTGGTCAGGGGATCCGTGAGCAGTTCTTC

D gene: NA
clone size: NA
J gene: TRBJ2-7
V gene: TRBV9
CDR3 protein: CASSPATAIYEQYF
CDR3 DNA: TGTGCCAGCAGCCCGGCGACGGCGATCTACGAGCAGTACTTC

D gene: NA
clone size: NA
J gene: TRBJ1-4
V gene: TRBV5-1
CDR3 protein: CASSSRPTGSGEKLFF
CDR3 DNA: TGCGCCAGCAGCTCGAGACCAACAGGGAGTGGTGAAAAACTGTTTTTT

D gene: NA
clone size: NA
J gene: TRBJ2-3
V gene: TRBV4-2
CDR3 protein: CASSQWAGSTSTDTQYF
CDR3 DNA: TGTGCCAGCAGCCAATGGGCGGGCTCCACTAGCACAGATACGCAGTATTTT

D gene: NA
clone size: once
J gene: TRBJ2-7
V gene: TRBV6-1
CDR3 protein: CASSEVGGGGYEQYF
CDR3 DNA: TGTGCCAGCAGTGAAGTAGGGGGGGGAGGCTACGAGCAGTACTTC

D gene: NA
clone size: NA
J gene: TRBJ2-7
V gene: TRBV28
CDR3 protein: CASSLSPKGYEQYF
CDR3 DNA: TGTGCCAGCAGTTTAAGCCCAAAAGGGTACGAGCAGTACTTC

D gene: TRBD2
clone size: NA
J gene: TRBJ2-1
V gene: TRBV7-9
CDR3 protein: CASSSQAGGPTDNEQFF
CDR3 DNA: TGTGCCAGCAGTAGCCAGGCGGGAGGGCCTACCGACAATGAGCAGTTCTTC

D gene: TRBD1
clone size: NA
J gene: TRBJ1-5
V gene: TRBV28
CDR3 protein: CASIKGDRAGQPQHF
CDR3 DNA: TGTGCCAGCATAAAAGGGGACAGGGCAGGGCAGCCCCAGCATTTT

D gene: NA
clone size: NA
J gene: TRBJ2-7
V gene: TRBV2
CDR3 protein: CASSGAYEQYF
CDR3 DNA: TGTGCCAGCAGTGGGGCCTACGAGCAGTACTTC

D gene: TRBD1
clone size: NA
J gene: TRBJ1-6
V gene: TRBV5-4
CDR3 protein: CASSLGRQGRNSPLHF
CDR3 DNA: TGTGCCAGCAGCTTGGGCCGACAGGGCCGGAATTCACCCCTCCACTTT

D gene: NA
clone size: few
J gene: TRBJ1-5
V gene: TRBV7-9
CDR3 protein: CASSLDSSNQPQHF
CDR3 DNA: TGTGCCAGCAGCTTAGACAGTAGCAATCAGCCCCAGCATTTT

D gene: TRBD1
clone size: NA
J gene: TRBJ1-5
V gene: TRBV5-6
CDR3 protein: CASSPRLERQGPLYQPQHF
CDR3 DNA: TGTGCCAGCAGCCCTCGCTTAGAGAGACAGGGACCCCTTTATCAGCCCCAGCATTTT

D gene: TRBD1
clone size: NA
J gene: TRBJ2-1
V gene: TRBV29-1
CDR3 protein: CSVDTRDRGGNEQFF
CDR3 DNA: TGCAGCGTTGATACCAGGGACAGGGGCGGCAATGAGCAGTTCTTC

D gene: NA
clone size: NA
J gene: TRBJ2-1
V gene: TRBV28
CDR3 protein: CASSPDGKGYNEQFF
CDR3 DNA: TGTGCCAGCAGTCCGGACGGGAAAGGGTACAATGAGCAGTTCTTC

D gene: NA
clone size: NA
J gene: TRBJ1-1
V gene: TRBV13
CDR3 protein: CASSSYGKNTEAFF
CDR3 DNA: TGTGCCAGCAGTAGTTATGGAAAAAACACTGAAGCTTTCTTT

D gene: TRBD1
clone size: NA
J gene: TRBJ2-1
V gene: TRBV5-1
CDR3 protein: CASSSQTGQGAVEQFF
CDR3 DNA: TGCGCCAGCAGCTCGCAGACGGGACAGGGGGCGGTTGAGCAGTTCTTC

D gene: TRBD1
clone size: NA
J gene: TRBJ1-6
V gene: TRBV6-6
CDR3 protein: CASINRGPNSPLHF
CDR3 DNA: TGTGCCAGCATAAACAGGGGGCCGAATTCACCCCTCCACTTT

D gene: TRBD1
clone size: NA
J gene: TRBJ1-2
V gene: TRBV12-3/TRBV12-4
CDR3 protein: CASSEDRAYGYTF
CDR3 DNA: TGTGCCAGCAGTGAGGACAGGGCCTATGGCTACACCTTC

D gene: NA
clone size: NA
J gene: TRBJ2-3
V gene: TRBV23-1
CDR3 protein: CASSQRRSRTDTQYF
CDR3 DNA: TGCGCCAGCAGTCAACGCCGCAGCCGCACAGATACGCAGTATTTT

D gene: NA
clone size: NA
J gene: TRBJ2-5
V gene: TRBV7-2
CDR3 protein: CASSLRGAAETQYF
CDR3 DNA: TGTGCCAGCAGCTTAAGGGGGGCGGCCGAGACCCAGTACTTC

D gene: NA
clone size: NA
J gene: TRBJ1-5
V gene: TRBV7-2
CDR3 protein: CASSLGTYQPQHF
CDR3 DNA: TGTGCCAGCAGCTTAGGTACTTATCAGCCCCAGCATTTT

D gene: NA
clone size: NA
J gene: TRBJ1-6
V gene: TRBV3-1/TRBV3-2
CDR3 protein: CASSRNGGVDSPLHF
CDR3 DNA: TGTGCCAGCAGCCGGAACGGGGGGGTAGATTCACCCCTCCACTTT

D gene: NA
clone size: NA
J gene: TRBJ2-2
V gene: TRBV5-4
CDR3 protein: CASSLALSQLTGELFF
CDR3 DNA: TGTGCCAGCAGCTTGGCCCTAAGTCAGCTTACCGGGGAGCTGTTTTTT

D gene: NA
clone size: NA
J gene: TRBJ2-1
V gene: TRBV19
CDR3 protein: CASSTLPFRGEQFF
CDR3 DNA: TGTGCCAGTAGTACTCTACCGTTTCGAGGTGAGCAGTTCTTC

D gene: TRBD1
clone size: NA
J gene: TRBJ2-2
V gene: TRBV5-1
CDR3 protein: CASSSLGTGTISNTGELFF
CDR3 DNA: TGCGCCAGCAGCTCGCTGGGGACAGGAACTATTTCGAACACCGGGGAGCTGTTTTTT

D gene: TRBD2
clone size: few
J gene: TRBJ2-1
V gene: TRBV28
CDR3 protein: CASSDRGLAGGPHAQFF
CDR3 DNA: TGTGCCAGCAGTGACCGTGGGCTAGCGGGAGGGCCTCATGCGCAGTTCTTC

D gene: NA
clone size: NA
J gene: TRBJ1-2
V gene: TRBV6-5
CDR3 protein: CASSSGTLNYGYTF
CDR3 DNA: TGTGCCAGCAGTTCCGGGACGTTGAACTATGGCTACACCTTC

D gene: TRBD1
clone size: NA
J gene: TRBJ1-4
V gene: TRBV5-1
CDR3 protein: CASSMRTGGNEKLFF
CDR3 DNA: TGCGCCAGCAGCATGCGGACAGGGGGTAATGAAAAACTGTTTTTT

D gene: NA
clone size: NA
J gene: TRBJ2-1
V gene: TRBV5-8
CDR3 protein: CASSLGWTDEQFF
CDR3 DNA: TGTGCCAGCTCCCTGGGTTGGACGGATGAGCAGTTCTTC

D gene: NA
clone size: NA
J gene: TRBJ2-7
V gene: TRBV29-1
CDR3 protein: CSVGQGIGEQYF
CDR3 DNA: TGCAGCGTTGGGCAGGGGATTGGCGAGCAGTACTTC

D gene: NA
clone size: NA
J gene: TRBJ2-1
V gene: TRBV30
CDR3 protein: CAWKGGLYNEQFF
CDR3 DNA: TGTGCCTGGAAAGGGGGACTTTACAATGAGCAGTTCTTC

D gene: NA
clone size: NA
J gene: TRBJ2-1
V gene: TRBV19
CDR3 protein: CASRTAGPSSYNEQFF
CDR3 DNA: TGTGCCAGTAGAACCGCGGGACCCAGCTCCTACAATGAGCAGTTCTTC

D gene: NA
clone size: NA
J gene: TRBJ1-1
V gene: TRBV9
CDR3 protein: CASSVAGGGYEAFF
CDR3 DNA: TGTGCCAGCAGCGTAGCGGGGGGCGGGTATGAAGCTTTCTTT

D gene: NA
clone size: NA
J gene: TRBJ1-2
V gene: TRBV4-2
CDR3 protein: CASSQEPDNGYTF
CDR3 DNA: TGTGCCAGCAGCCAAGAGCCGGACAATGGCTACACCTTC

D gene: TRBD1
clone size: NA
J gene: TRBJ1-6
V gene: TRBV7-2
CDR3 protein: CASSMTGIYNSPLHF
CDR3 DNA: TGTGCCAGCAGCATGACAGGGATCTATAATTCACCCCTCCACTTT

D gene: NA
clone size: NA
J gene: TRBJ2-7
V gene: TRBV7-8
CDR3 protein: CASSLQPGAYEQYF
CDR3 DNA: TGTGCCAGCAGCCTCCAACCGGGCGCCTACGAGCAGTACTTC

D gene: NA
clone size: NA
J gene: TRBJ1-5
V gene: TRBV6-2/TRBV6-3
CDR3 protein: CASSYGGSNQPQHF
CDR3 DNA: TGTGCCAGCAGTTATGGGGGAAGCAATCAGCCCCAGCATTTT

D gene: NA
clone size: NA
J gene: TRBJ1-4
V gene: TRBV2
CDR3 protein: CASNGQYANEKLFF
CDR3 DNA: TGTGCCAGCAACGGACAGTACGCTAATGAAAAACTGTTTTTT

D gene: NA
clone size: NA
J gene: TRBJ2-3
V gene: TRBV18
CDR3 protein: CASSPRSSDTQYF
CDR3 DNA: TGTGCCAGCTCCCCAAGATCAAGCGATACGCAGTATTTT

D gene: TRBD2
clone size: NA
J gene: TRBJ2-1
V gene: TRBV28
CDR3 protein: CASRELAGVKEQFF
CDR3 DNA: TGTGCCAGCAGGGAACTAGCGGGAGTTAAAGAGCAGTTCTTC

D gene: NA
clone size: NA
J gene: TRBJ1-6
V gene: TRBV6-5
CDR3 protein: CATSRGLDINSPLHF
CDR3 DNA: TGTGCCACCTCAAGGGGACTGGACATCAATTCACCCCTCCACTTT

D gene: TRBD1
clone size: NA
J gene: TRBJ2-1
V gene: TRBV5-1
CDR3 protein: CASSPQGTFSYNEQFF
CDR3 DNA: TGCGCCAGCAGCCCACAGGGGACCTTCTCCTACAATGAGCAGTTCTTC

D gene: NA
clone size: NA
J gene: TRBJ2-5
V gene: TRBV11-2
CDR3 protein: CASSLGWIGTQYF
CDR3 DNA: TGTGCCAGCAGCTTAGGTTGGATAGGGACCCAGTACTTC

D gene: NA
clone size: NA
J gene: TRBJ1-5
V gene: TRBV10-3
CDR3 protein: CAISDTGSGVNQPQHF
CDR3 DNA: TGTGCCATCAGTGACACTGGGTCAGGGGTCAATCAGCCCCAGCATTTT

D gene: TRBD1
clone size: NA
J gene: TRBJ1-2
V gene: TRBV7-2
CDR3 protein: CASSQQGSRSGYTF
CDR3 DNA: TGTGCCAGCAGCCAACAGGGGTCGCGAAGTGGCTACACCTTC

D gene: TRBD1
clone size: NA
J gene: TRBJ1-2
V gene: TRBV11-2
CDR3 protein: CASSPRTGIAYGYTF
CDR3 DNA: TGTGCCAGCAGCCCCAGGACAGGAATCGCCTATGGCTACACCTTC

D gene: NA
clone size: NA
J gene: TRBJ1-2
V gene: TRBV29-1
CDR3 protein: CSVDGAEGYTF
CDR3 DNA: TGCAGCGTTGATGGCGCGGAGGGCTACACCTTC

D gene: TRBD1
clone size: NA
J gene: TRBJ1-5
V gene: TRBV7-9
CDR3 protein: CASSNAGQGNQPQHF
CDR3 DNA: TGTGCCAGCAGCAACGCTGGACAGGGCAATCAGCCCCAGCATTTT

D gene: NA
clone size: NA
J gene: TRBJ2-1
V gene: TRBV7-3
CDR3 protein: CASSLRGAPYNEQFF
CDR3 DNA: TGTGCCAGCAGCTTACGGGGGGCGCCCTACAATGAGCAGTTCTTC

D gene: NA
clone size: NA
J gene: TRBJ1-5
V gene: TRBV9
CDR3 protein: CASSVGQSPDQPQHF
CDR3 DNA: TGTGCCAGCAGCGTCGGACAGTCCCCGGATCAGCCCCAGCATTTT

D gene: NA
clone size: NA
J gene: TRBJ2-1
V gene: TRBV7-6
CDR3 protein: CASSSENDFGEQFF
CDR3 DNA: TGTGCCAGCAGCTCCGAGAACGATTTCGGGGAGCAGTTCTTC

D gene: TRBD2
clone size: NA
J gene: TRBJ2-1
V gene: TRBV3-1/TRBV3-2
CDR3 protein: CASSLGLAGPLYNEQFF
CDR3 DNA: TGTGCCAGCAGCCTCGGACTAGCGGGGCCTCTATACAATGAGCAGTTCTTC

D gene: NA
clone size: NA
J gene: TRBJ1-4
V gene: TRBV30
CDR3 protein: CAWSVAGRLFNEKLFF
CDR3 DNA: TGTGCCTGGAGTGTTGCGGGACGGTTGTTTAATGAAAAACTGTTTTTT

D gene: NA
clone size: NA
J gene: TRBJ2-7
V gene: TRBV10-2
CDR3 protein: CASSLHRDEQYF
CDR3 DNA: TGCGCCAGCAGTCTCCACAGGGACGAGCAGTACTTC

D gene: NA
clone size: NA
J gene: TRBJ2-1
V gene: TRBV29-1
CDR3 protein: CSVEEGSREQFF
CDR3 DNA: TGCAGCGTTGAAGAGGGCTCGCGGGAGCAGTTCTTC

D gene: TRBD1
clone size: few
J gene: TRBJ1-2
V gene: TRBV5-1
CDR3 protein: CASSLVGQAYGYTF
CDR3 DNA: TGCGCCAGCAGCTTGGTGGGACAGGCCTATGGCTACACCTTC

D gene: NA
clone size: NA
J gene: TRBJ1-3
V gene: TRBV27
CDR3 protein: CASGDPGYGNTIYF
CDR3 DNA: TGTGCCAGCGGGGACCCGGGCTACGGAAACACCATATATTTT